The 4 T cell receptor beta chains in this list originate from one sample, sequenced in a study of T cells in tuberculosis. Stated time point: new active TB diagnosis, blood taken before or within 7 days of starting treatment. Assay: immunoSEQ multiplex PCR; the TCRdb copy retains only in-frame clones and omits some. Of tens of thousands of clones in the sample, approximately 86% were seen once. The sample consisted of PBMCs, taken at tuberculosis diagnosis. The source of these receptors is an adult with tuberculosis.

The rearrangement links TRBV6-6 to TRBJ2-5, with 11 bases fitting TRBD2. Matching the DNA end better, TRBJ2-7 makes the J call doubtful. The CDR3 contains 14 residues. Germline loops: CDR1 MNHNY, CDR2 SVGAGI (reference sequence). The CDR3 region has the DNA TGTGCCAGCAAATCCGGGACTAGCGGCTACGAGCAGTACTTC. This gives the protein CASKSGTSGYEQYF.

The rearrangement uses TRBV7-2 and TRBJ2-1; unclear D gene. Germline CDR1 and CDR2: SGHTA and FQGNSA. The V and J ends lost 3 bases and 8 bases respectively, with 5 bases between them. This CDR3 is 11 amino acids long. The DNA of the CDR3 is TGTGCCAGCAGCTTTTCCTATGAGCAGTTCTTC. Translated: CASSFSYEQFF.

CDR3 sequence reads: CASSSPGLLGYGYTF. CDR3 DNA sequence: TGTGCCAGTAGTAGCCCGGGACTCCTGGGCTATGGCTACACCTTC. The chain is built from TRBV19 and TRBJ1-2, with a weak D call TRBD1 (5 bases). This CDR3 region has 15 residues. CDR1 is LNHDA, CDR2 SQIVND, per germline (reference sequence). Trimming shortened V by 4 bases and J by 4 bases, and 16 bases separated the two germline ends. The full variable domain, in which reference TRBV19 and TRBJ1-2 provide the parts outside the CDR3, is DGGITQSPKYLFRKEGQNVTLSCEQNLNHDAMYWYRQDPGQGLRLIYYSQIVNDFQKGDIAEGYSVSREKKESFPLTVTSAQKNPTAFYLCASSSPGLLGYGYTFGSGTRLTVV.

V is TRBV7-9 and J is TRBJ2-1; D possibly corresponds to TRBD1 (6 bases). The CDR3 is made up of 13 amino acids. The V and J ends lost 7 bases and 8 bases respectively, with 15 bases between them. The germline V gene has CDR1 SEHNR and CDR2 FQNEAQ (reference sequence). For the CDR3, the DNA is TGTGCCAGCAAATTAGTACAGGGATATGAGCAGTTCTTC. It yields the protein CASKLVQGYEQFF.